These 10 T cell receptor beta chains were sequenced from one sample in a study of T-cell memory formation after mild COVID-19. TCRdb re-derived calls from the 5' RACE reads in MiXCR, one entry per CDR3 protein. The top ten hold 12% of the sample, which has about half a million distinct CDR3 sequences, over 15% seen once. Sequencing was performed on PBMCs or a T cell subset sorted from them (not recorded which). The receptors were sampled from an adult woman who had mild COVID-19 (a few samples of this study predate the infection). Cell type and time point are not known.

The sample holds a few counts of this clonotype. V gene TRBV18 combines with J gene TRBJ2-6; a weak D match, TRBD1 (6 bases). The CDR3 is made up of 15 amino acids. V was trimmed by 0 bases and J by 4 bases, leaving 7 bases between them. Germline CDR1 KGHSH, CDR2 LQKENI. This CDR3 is CASSPPTGGANVLTF. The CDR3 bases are TGTGCCAGCTCACCACCAACAGGGGGGGCCAACGTCCTGACTTTC.

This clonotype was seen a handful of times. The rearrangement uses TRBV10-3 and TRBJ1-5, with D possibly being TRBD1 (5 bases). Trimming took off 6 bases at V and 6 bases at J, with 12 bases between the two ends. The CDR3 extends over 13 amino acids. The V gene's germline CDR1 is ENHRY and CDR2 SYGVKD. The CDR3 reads CAISFDGGQPQHF. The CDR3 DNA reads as TGTGCCATCAGCTTCGACGGGGGTCAGCCCCAGCATTTT.

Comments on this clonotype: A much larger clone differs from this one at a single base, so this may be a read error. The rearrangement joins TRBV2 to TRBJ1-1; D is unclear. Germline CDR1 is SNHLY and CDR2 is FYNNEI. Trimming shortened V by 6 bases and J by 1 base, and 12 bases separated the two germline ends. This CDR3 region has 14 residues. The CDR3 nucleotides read TGTGCCAGCAGGGAGAGGATGTGGAACACTGAAGCTTTCTTT. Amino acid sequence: CASRERMWNTEAFF.

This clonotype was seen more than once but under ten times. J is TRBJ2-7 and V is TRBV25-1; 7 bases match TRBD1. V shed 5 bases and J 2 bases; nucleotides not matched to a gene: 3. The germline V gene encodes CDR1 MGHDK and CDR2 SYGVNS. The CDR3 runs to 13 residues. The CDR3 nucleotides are TGTGCCAGCAGTCGAGGGGGCCCCTACGAGCAGTACTTC. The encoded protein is CASSRGGPYEQYF.

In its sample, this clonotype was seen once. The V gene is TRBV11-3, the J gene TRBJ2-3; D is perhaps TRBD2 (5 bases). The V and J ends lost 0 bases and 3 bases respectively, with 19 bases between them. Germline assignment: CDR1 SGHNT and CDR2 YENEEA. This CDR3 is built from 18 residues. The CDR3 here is CASSLESFAGGGTDTQYF. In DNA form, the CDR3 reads TGTGCCAGCAGCTTAGAGTCGTTCGCGGGCGGCGGTACAGATACGCAGTATTTT.

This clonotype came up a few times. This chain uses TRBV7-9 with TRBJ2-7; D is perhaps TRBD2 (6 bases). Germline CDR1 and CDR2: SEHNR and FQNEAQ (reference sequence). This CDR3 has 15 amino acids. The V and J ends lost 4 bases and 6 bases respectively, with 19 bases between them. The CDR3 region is CASSSSRDFSLEQYF. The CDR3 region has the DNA TGTGCCAGCAGCTCGTCCCGGGACTTCTCCCTCGAGCAGTACTTC.

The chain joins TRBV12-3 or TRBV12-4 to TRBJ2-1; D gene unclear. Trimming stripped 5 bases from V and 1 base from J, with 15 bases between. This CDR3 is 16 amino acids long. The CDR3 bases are TGTGCCAGCAGTCAGTCACTCGACCCTTCCTACAATGAGCAGTTCTTC. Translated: CASSQSLDPSYNEQFF.

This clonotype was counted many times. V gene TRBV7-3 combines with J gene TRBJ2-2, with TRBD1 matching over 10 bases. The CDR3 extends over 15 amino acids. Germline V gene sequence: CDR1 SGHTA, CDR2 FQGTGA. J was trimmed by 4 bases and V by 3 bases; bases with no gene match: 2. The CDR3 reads CASSLGTGVTGELFF. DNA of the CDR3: TGTGCCAGCAGCTTGGGGACAGGGGTCACCGGGGAGCTGTTTTTT.

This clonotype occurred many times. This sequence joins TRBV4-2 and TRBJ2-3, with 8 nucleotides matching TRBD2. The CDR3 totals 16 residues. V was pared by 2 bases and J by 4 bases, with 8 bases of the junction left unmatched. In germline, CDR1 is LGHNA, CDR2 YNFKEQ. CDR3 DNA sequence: TGTGCCAGCAGCCAAAGGACGGGGGGGCCTTCAGATACGCAGTATTTT. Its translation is CASSQRTGGPSDTQYF.

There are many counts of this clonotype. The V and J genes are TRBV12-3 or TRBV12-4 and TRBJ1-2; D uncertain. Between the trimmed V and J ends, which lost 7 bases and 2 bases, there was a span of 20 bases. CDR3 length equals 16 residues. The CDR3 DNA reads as TGTGCCAGCACCCCACAGAGGAGCACTGCCAACTATGGCTACACCTTC. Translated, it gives CASTPQRSTANYGYTF.